These 28 T cell receptor beta chains were all obtained from the same sample, sequenced in a study of T cell responses to AZD1222 COVID-19 vaccine. This table comes from immunoSEQ multiplex PCR, and its TCRdb copy is limited to in-frame clones, with some not included. There are approximately 150,000 clones in the sample; less than 95% occur only once, and less than 5.5% lies in the top ten. The sequenced sample was peripheral blood, obtained on day 0 of AZD1222 vaccination. These receptors originate from an adult in good health.

V gene TRBV10-2 combines with J gene TRBJ2-7, with D perhaps assigned TRBD1 or TRBD2 (6 bases each). There are 15 residues in the CDR3. CDR1 WSHSY and CDR2 SAAADI come from the germline V gene. V shed 9 bases and J shed 7 bases, with 25 bases lying between them. This CDR3 is CASSWGAPPTSEQYF. CDR3 in DNA: TGCGCCAGTTCTTGGGGGGCCCCACCTACGAGTGAGCAGTACTTC.

The V and J genes are TRBV28 and TRBJ2-3; a weak D match, TRBD2 (5 bases). The CDR3 has 11 amino acids. Trimming pared 5 bases from V and 8 bases from J, leaving 8 bases between. Germline V lookup: CDR1 MDHEN, CDR2 SYDVKM. The CDR3 is CASSRDGTQYF. CDR3 in DNA: TGTGCCAGCAGTCGGGATGGTACGCAGTATTTT.

The chain links TRBV28 to TRBJ2-2, with D hard to call. V lost 3 bases and J lost 1, with 6 bases in between. Germline values: CDR1 MDHEN, CDR2 SYDVKM. The CDR3 is made up of 14 amino acids. The chain's CDR3 is CASSFSRNTGELFF. The CDR3 region has the DNA TGTGCCAGCAGTTTTTCTCGGAACACCGGGGAGCTGTTTTTT.

This chain joins TRBV18 and TRBJ2-2; no reliable D call. The CDR3 covers 14 residues. V lost 6 bases to trimming and J lost 6 bases, with 14 bases between them. Germline V CDR1 and CDR2: KGHSH, LQKENI. CDR3 protein: CASSPRQSAGELFF. CDR3 DNA sequence: TGTGCCAGCTCGCCCCGCCAATCCGCCGGGGAGCTGTTTTTT.

The V call is TRBV5-1, the J call TRBJ2-7, with 10 bases fitting TRBD1. Germline CDR1 is SGHRS and CDR2 is YFSETQ. The CDR3 covers 15 residues. The V segment lost 4 bases and the J segment 0 bases; nucleotides outside the gene matches: 4. CDR3 DNA: TGCGCCAGCAGCGGGGGACAGGGGAGCTCCTACGAGCAGTACTTC. Protein product: CASSGGQGSSYEQYF.

This clone occurred once. The chain has TRBV9 and TRBJ2-7, with TRBD2 identical over 11 bases. V lost 3 bases to trimming and J lost 3 bases; unmatched junction nucleotides: 5. Germline lookup yields CDR1 SGDLS and CDR2 YYNGEE. The CDR3 runs 15 residues. As DNA, the CDR3 is TGTGCCAGCAGCGCAGGACTAGCGGGTAGCTACGAGCAGTACTTC. As protein: CASSAGLAGSYEQYF.

The chain combines TRBV27 with TRBJ2-7; 12 nucleotides agree with TRBD1. There are 16 residues in the CDR3. Germline V gene lookup returns CDR1 MNHEY and CDR2 SMNVEV (reference sequence). V gave up 5 bases and J gave up 2 bases; unmatched junction bases: 7. The CDR3 reads CASSPAGTGGAYEQYF. The CDR3 DNA reads as TGTGCCAGCAGTCCGGCCGGGACAGGGGGCGCCTACGAGCAGTACTTC.

V and J are TRBV12-3 or TRBV12-4 and TRBJ2-7; D gene uncertain. Trimming pared 3 bases from V and 6 bases from J, leaving 6 bases between. CDR3 size: 11 residues. CDR3 nucleotides: TGTGCCAGCAGTTTTAGAGGCGAGCAGTACTTC. Its translation: CASSFRGEQYF.

This chain uses TRBV3-1 (or the pseudogene TRBV3-2) with TRBJ2-5, with 10 positions matching TRBD2. Germline CDR1 and CDR2: LGHDT and YNNKEL (reference sequence). V was clipped by 5 bases and J by 7 bases; unmatched bases: 13. The CDR3 totals 16 residues. The CDR3 DNA reads TGTGCCAGCAGCTCCATAAGCGGGAGGGCCTTCGGGACCCAGTACTTC. It encodes CASSSISGRAFGTQYF.

This chain uses TRBV14 with TRBJ2-7; TRBD1 is a possible D gene (6 bases). The CDR3 is 15 residues long. Looked up from germline, CDR1 is SGHDN and CDR2 is FVKESK. The ends were cut back, 0 bases at V and 1 base at J, with 10 bases in the middle. The CDR3 DNA is TGTGCCAGCAGCCAAGATATGGGGGCATCCTACGAGCAGTACTTC. It translates to CASSQDMGASYEQYF. Filled out from reference TRBV14 and TRBJ2-7, the complete variable domain reads EAGVTQFPSHSVIEKGQTVTLRCDPISGHDNLYWYRRVMGKEIKFLLHFVKESKQDESGMPNNRFLAERTGGTYSTLKVQPAELEDSGVYFCASSQDMGASYEQYFGPGTRLTVT.

In DNA form, the CDR3 reads TGTGCCACCTCGGGGGTCTCCAACACTGAAGCTTTCTTT. This translates into CATSGVSNTEAFF. This chain connects TRBV28 to TRBJ1-1, with a possible D match to TRBD1 (5 bases). With 10 bases removed from V and 2 bases from J, the gap between germline ends came to 14 bases. Germline assignment: CDR1 MDHEN and CDR2 SYDVKM. The CDR3 loop spans 13 amino acids. The entire variable domain, with the rest obtained from reference TRBV28 and TRBJ1-1, is as follows: DVKVTQSSRYLVKRTGEKVFLECVQDMDHENMFWYRQDPGLGLRLIYFSYDVKMKEKGDIPEGYSVSREKKERFSLILESASTNQTSMYLCATSGVSNTEAFFGQGTRLTVV.

The genes are TRBV18 and TRBJ1-5; weak D call: TRBD1 (6 bases). The CDR3 consists of 15 residues. Germline assignment: CDR1 KGHSH and CDR2 LQKENI. Trimming removed 3 bases from V and 4 bases from J, with 13 bases in between. CDR3 residues: CASSPERDINQPQHF. The CDR3 region has the DNA TGTGCCAGCTCACCCGAGAGGGACATTAATCAGCCCCAGCATTTT.

This chain joins TRBV7-3 and TRBJ2-1; D not resolved. The germline V and J ends were trimmed by 1 base and 5 bases, with 6 bases remaining between them. Per the germline V gene, CDR1 is SGHTA and CDR2 is FQGTGA. The CDR3 consists of 13 residues. CDR3 loop: CASSLNTDNEQFF. CDR3 bases: TGTGCCAGCAGCTTAAATACTGACAATGAGCAGTTCTTC.

This chain joins TRBV7-9 and TRBJ2-2; possible D gene TRBD1, 5 bases. CDR3 length: 17 amino acids. Germline V CDR1 and CDR2: SEHNR, FQNEAQ (reference sequence). Trimming pared 1 base from V and 1 base from J, leaving 13 bases between. CDR3 coding DNA: TGTGCCAGCAGCTTAGGGACAACCTACCTGAACACCGGGGAGCTGTTTTTT. Translated: CASSLGTTYLNTGELFF.

This clone appeared a few times. The rearrangement uses TRBV19 and TRBJ2-1; D uncertain. The CDR3 runs 15 residues. V lost 4 bases, J lost 1 base, and 11 bases lay in between. The germline V gene has CDR1 LNHDA and CDR2 SQIVND (reference sequence). The CDR3 region has the DNA TGTGCCAGTAGTACAAAAGGGCCTTCCTACAATGAGCAGTTCTTC. It encodes CASSTKGPSYNEQFF.

V and J are TRBV30 and TRBJ1-1, with 11 bases matching TRBD1. Trimming removed 7 bases from V and 1 base from J; junction bases left unmatched: 2. CDR3 length: 13 amino acids. The V gene's germline CDR1 is GTSNPN and CDR2 SVGIG (reference sequence). The CDR3 bases are TGTGCCTTTGGACAGGGGGCGAACACTGAAGCTTTCTTT. Its protein product is CAFGQGANTEAFF.

The J gene is TRBJ2-2, the V gene TRBV7-3, with a tentative D call TRBD1 (6 bases). The V end lost 5 bases, the J end lost 4 bases, and 14 bases lay between the germline ends. This CDR3 is built from 15 residues. CDR1 and CDR2 from the germline V gene are SGHTA and FQGTGA. The CDR3 DNA follows: TGTGCCAGCAGCACCGAGAGGGGGTCCACCGGGGAGCTGTTTTTT. It codes for CASSTERGSTGELFF. Variable domain in full (rest from reference TRBV7-3 and TRBJ2-2): GAGVSQTPSNKVTEKGKYVELRCDPISGHTALYWYRQSLGQGPEFLIYFQGTGAADDSGLPNDRFFAVRPEGSVSTLKIQRTERGDSAVYLCASSTERGSTGELFFGEGSRLTVL.

This chain links TRBV11-2 with TRBJ1-2; a possible D gene is TRBD1 (6 bases). V was clipped by 5 bases and J by 2 bases, with 9 bases between them. Germline V gene lookup returns CDR1 SGHAT and CDR2 FQNNGV. This CDR3 contains 13 residues. CDR3 sequence: CASSPDRNYGYTF. DNA for the CDR3: TGTGCCAGCAGCCCCGACAGGAACTATGGCTACACCTTC. The entire variable domain, with the rest obtained from reference TRBV11-2 and TRBJ1-2, is as follows: EAGVAQSPRYKIIEKRQSVAFWCNPISGHATLYWYQQILGQGPKLLIQFQNNGVVDDSQLPKDRFSAERLKGVDSTLKIQPAKLEDSAVYLCASSPDRNYGYTFGSGTRLTVV.

The chain recombines TRBV7-3 with TRBJ1-4, with D perhaps matching TRBD1 (5 bases). The CDR3 is 18 residues long. The germline V gene has CDR1 SGHTA and CDR2 FQGTGA. The ends were cut back, 1 base at V and 3 bases at J, with 18 bases in the middle. The CDR3 DNA reads as TGTGCCAGCAGCTTAATCCCATCAGGGCATGGCCCTAATGAAAAACTGTTTTTT. It specifies CASSLIPSGHGPNEKLFF.

The J gene is TRBJ2-2, the V gene TRBV10-1; 7 bases match TRBD2. Germline loops: CDR1 WNHNN, CDR2 SYGVQD (reference sequence). Trimming cost V 3 bases and J 3 bases; bases outside gene matches: 4. The CDR3 has 15 amino acids. CDR3 DNA: TGCGCCAGCAGTGACCCCCGGGGGGACACCGGGGAGCTGTTTTTT. As protein: CASSDPRGDTGELFF.

This chain uses TRBV18 with TRBJ2-7, with TRBD1 identical over 8 bases. V was pared by 4 bases and J by 2 bases, with 7 bases of the junction left unmatched. This CDR3 region has 15 residues. Germline V gene data show CDR1 as KGHSH and CDR2 as LQKENI. CDR3 loop: CASSQVVQGAYEQYF. In DNA form, the CDR3 reads TGTGCCAGCTCACAAGTGGTACAGGGGGCCTACGAGCAGTACTTC.

This chain uses TRBV6-2 or TRBV6-3 with TRBJ1-1, with D possibly matching TRBD1 (5 bases). This CDR3 region has 18 residues. Germline CDR1 and CDR2: MNHEY and SVGEGT. V was cut by 4 bases and J by 8 bases, with 29 bases left in between. The CDR3: CASSSAPGRQASRDEAFF. CDR3 sequence (DNA): TGTGCCAGCAGTTCCGCCCCGGGACGTCAGGCTTCCAGGGACGAAGCTTTCTTT.

The J gene is TRBJ1-2, the V gene TRBV3-1 (or the pseudogene TRBV3-2); D remains ambiguous. The germline V gene has CDR1 LGHDT and CDR2 YNNKEL (reference sequence). The CDR3 consists of 15 residues. Trimming removed 2 bases at V and 2 bases at J, with 12 bases between. This CDR3 reads CASSQKRDTNYGYTF. The CDR3 DNA reads TGTGCCAGCAGCCAAAAGAGGGATACGAACTATGGCTACACCTTC.

This chain's CDR3 is CASSFSQGGNQPQHF. DNA of the CDR3: TGTGCCAGCAGCTTTAGCCAGGGTGGCAATCAGCCCCAGCATTTT. The gene calls are TRBV7-9 and TRBJ1-5; TRBD1 is a possible D gene (5 bases). The CDR3 has 15 amino acids. Germline loops: CDR1 SEHNR, CDR2 FQNEAQ (reference sequence). V dropped 3 bases and J dropped 2 bases, with 11 bases sitting between them.

This clone was seen a single time. This rearrangement joins TRBV7-8 to TRBJ2-5; weak D call: TRBD1 (7 bases). V shed 3 bases and J shed 3 bases, with 17 bases lying between them. The germline CDR1 and CDR2 sequences are SGHVS and FQNEAQ. This CDR3 is built from 16 residues. CDR3 protein: CASSFQLGRGEETQYF. The CDR3 DNA follows: TGTGCCAGCAGCTTCCAATTGGGCAGGGGGGAAGAGACCCAGTACTTC.

The gene calls are TRBV3-1 (or the pseudogene TRBV3-2) and TRBJ2-2; D is unresolved. Looked up from germline, CDR1 is LGHDT and CDR2 is YNNKEL (reference sequence). V dropped 3 bases and J dropped 4 bases, with 9 bases sitting between them. This CDR3 contains 14 residues. Here the CDR3 reads CASSQGSGTGELFF. In DNA form, the CDR3 reads TGTGCCAGCAGCCAGGGGTCGGGCACCGGGGAGCTGTTTTTT.

The gene calls are TRBV18 and TRBJ1-6, with a weak D call TRBD1 (6 bases). V dropped 2 bases and J dropped 9 bases, with 14 bases sitting between them. The germline CDR1 and CDR2 sequences are KGHSH and LQKENI. CDR3 length: 15 amino acids. Here the CDR3 reads CASSPRGAIVSPLHF. Written as DNA, the CDR3 is TGTGCCAGCTCACCAAGGGGGGCTATAGTTTCACCCCTCCACTTT.

The V and J genes are TRBV7-2 and TRBJ2-7; TRBD2 matches 15 bases. CDR3 size: 17 residues. V dropped 4 bases and J dropped 3; count of bases not matched to a gene: 7. Germline-derived CDR1 and CDR2 are SGHTA and FQGNSA. The CDR3: CASSSWTSGRGSYEQYF. CDR3 nucleotides: TGTGCCAGCAGCTCCTGGACTAGCGGGAGGGGGAGCTACGAGCAGTACTTC.